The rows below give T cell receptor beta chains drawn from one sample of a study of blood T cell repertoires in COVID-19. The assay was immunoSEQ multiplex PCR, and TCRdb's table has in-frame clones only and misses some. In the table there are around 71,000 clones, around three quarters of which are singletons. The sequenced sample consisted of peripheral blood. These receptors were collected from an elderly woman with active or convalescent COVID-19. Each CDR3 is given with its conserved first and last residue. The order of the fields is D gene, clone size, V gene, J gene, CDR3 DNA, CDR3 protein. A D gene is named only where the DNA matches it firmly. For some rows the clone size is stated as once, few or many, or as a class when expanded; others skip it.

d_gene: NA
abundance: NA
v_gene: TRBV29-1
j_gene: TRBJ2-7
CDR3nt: TGCAGCGTTGAATATCCGAACCCTAGCTCCTACGAGCAGTACTTC
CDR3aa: CSVEYPNPSSYEQYF

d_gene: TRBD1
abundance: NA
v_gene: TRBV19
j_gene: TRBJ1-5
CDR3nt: TGTGCCAGTAGGGACAGGGCGGGCAATCAGCCCCAGCATTTT
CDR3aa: CASRDRAGNQPQHF

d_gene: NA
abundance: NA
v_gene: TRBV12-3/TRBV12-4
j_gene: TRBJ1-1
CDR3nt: TGTGCCAGCACCTCTAGGTGGACTGAAGCTTTCTTT
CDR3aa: CASTSRWTEAFF

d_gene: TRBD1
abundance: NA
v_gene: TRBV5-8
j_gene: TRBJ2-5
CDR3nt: TGTGCCAGCGGGACAGGAGATCAAGAGACCCAGTACTTC
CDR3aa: CASGTGDQETQYF

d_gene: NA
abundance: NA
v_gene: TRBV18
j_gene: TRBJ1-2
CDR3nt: TGTGCCAGCTCACCACCCTCTAACTATGGCTACACCTTC
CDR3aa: CASSPPSNYGYTF

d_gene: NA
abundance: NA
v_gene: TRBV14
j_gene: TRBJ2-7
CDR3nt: TGTGCCAGCACCGACACCCCCTACGAGCAGTACTTC
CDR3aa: CASTDTPYEQYF

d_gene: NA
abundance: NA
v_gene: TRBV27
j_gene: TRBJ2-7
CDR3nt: TGTGCCAGCAGTTTAACGCGGGCCCTCTCCTACGAGCAGTACTTC
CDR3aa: CASSLTRALSYEQYF

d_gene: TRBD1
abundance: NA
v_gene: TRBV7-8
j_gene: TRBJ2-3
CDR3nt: TGTGCCAGCAGCTCACCGGGACAGGGGGTTTCCACAGATACGCAGTATTTT
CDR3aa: CASSSPGQGVSTDTQYF

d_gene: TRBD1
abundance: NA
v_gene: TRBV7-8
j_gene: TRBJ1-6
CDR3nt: TGTGCCAGCAGCTTAGAGGGACAGGTTTATTCACCCCTCCACTTT
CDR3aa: CASSLEGQVYSPLHF

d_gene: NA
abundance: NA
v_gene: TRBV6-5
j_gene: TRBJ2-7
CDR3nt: TGTGCCAGCAGTTCCCGCCGGGGGACCCCCTTCTACGAGCAGTACTTC
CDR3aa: CASSSRRGTPFYEQYF

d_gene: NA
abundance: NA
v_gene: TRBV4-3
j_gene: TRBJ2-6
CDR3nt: TGCGCCAGCAGCCAAGAACAACGGGACTCTGGGGCCAACGTCCTGACTTTC
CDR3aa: CASSQEQRDSGANVLTF

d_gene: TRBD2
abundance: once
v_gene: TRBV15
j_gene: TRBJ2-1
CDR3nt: TGTGCCACCAGCAGGACCAGGGCGGGGGACTCTCGGGAGCAGTTCTTC
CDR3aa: CATSRTRAGDSREQFF

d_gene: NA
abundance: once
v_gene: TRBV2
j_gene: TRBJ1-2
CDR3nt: TGTGCCAGCCGCCTGACAGTAAACGACTATGGCTACACCTTC
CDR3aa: CASRLTVNDYGYTF

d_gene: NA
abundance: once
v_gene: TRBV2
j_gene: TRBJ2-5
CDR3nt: TGTGCCAGCAGTTCAGGGACCCAGTACTTC
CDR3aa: CASSSGTQYF

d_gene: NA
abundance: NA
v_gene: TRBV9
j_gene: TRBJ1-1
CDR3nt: TGTGCCAGCAGCCCGAACCCAGAGAACACTGAAGCTTTCTTT
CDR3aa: CASSPNPENTEAFF

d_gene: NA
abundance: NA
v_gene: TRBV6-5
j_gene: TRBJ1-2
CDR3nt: TGTGCCAGCCGCCCGGGGGTGAACTATGGCTACACCTTC
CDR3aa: CASRPGVNYGYTF

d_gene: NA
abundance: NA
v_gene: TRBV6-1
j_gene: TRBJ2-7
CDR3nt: TGTGCCAGCAGTTCCAGGGGTGGCTACGAGCAGTACTTC
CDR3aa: CASSSRGGYEQYF

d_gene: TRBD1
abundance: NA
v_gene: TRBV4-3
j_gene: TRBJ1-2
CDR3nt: TGCGCCAGCAGCTGGACAGGATATGGCTACACCTTC
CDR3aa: CASSWTGYGYTF

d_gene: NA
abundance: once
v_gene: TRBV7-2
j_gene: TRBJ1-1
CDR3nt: TGTGCCAGCAGCCCCCACCGAGGAGGGGAGACTGAAGCTTTCTTT
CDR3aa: CASSPHRGGETEAFF

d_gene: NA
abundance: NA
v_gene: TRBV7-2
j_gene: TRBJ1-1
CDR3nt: TGTGCCAGCAGCTTATCCCGGGGGACTGAAGCTTTCTTT
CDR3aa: CASSLSRGTEAFF

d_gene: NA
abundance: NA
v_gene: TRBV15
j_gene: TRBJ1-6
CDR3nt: TGTGCCACCAGCAGCGTCCGGGTCCATAATTCACCCCTCCACTTT
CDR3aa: CATSSVRVHNSPLHF

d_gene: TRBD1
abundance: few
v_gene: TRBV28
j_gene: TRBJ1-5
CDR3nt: TGTGCCAGCAGACAAGACAGGGATTTGCAGCCCCAGCATTTT
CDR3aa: CASRQDRDLQPQHF

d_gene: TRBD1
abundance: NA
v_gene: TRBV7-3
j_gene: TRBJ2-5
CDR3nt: TGTGCCAGCAGCTGGGGACAGGGCGATGAGACCCAGTACTTC
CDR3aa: CASSWGQGDETQYF

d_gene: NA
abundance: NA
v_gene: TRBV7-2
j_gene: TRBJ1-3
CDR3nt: TGTGCCAGCAGCTTAGCAACAGGGCATGGAAACACCATATATTTT
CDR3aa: CASSLATGHGNTIYF

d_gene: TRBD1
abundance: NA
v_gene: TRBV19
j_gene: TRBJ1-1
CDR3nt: TGTGCCAGTAGTAAACCGGGACAGGGGTTTCGGTTCGCTGAAGCTTTCTTT
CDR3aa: CASSKPGQGFRFAEAFF

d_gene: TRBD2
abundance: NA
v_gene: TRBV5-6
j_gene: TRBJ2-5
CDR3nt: TGTGCCAGCAGCCTCCGGACTAGCGGGGGGGCCGTAGAGACCCAGTACTTC
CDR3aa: CASSLRTSGGAVETQYF

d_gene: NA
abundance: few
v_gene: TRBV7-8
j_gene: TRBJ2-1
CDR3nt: TGTGCCAGCAGCTTAAGGAGTTCAGTAATCTACAATGAGCAGTTCTTC
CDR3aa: CASSLRSSVIYNEQFF

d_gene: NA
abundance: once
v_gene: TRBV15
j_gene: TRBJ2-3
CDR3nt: TGTGCCACCAGCAGAGATCTCGTAGCGGACAGCACAGATACGCAGTATTTT
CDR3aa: CATSRDLVADSTDTQYF

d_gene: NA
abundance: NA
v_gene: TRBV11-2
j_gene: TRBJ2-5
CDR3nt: TGTGCCAGCTCTAGGACTGGGGAGACCCAGTACTTC
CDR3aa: CASSRTGETQYF

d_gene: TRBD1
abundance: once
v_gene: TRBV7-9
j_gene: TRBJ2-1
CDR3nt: TGTGCCAGCAGCTGGGGACAGGTAAACAATGAGCAGTTCTTC
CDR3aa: CASSWGQVNNEQFF

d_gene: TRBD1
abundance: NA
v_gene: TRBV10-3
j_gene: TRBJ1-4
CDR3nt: TGTGCCATCGGACAGGGGGGCACTAATGAAAAACTGTTTTTT
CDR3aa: CAIGQGGTNEKLFF

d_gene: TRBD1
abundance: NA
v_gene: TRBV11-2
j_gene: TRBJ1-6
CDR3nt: TGTGCCAGCAGCTTCCGTCGACAGGGACTTAATTCACCCCTCCACTTT
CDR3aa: CASSFRRQGLNSPLHF

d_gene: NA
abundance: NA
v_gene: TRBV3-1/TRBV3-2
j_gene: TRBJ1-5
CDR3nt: TGTGCCAGCAGCCAGGGAGTATATAGTGGGGGACGTTCGGCGGGGAATCAGCCCCAGCATTTT
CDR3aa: CASSQGVYSGGRSAGNQPQHF

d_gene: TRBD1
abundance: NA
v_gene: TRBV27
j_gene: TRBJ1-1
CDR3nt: TGTGCCAGCAGTCCTCAGACAGGGGCAGCTGAAGCTTTCTTT
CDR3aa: CASSPQTGAAEAFF

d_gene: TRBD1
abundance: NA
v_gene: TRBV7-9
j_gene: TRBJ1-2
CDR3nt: TGTGCCAGCAGCCCTGACAGGGGGCCAGAAGCTAACTATGGCTACACCTTC
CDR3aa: CASSPDRGPEANYGYTF

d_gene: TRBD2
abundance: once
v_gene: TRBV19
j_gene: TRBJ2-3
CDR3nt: TGTGCCAGTAGTTTTCGACTAGCGGCTAGCACAGATACGCAGTATTTT
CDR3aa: CASSFRLAASTDTQYF

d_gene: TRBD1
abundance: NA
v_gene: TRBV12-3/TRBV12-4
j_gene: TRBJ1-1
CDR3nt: TGTTCTACAGGGGCGATCGTTAACACTGAAGCTTTCTTT
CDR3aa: CSTGAIVNTEAFF

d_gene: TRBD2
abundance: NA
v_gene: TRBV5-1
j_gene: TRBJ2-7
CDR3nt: TGCGCCAGCAGCTTCGGGACTAGCGGGGTGGGGGAGCAGTACTTC
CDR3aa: CASSFGTSGVGEQYF

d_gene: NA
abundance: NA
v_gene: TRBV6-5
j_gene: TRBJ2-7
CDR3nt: TGTGCCAGCCGCCCGGGACATATCTACGAGCAGTACTTC
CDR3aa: CASRPGHIYEQYF